The source of this T cell receptor (beta chain) is a study of cytomegalovirus exposure and HLA in healthy donors. The study, taken as a whole, reports: Within the 130 or so validation repertoires, first-cohort TCR clusters tended to co-occur, according to a later analysis.

This clone was detected once. Its antigen is still unknown. This CDR3 is 16 amino acids long. V lost 4 bases to trimming and J lost 0 bases; unmatched junction nucleotides: 3. CDR1 is SGHRS, CDR2 YFSETQ, per germline. Generated by immunoSEQ multiplex PCR, the TCRdb table keeps only in-frame clones and is missing some. The sample holds tens of thousands of clones, approximately 90% seen once. The receptor was isolated from a man aged 18-30 years in good health and CMV-seronegative. Material: PBMCs. The chain carries TRBV5-1 and TRBJ2-4, with 11 nucleotides matching TRBD2. This CDR3 reads CASSRGLAGAKNIQYF. CDR3 DNA: TGCGCCAGCAGCCGTGGACTAGCGGGAGCCAAAAACATTCAGTACTTC.